This T cell receptor beta chain was documented in a study of vaccination and CD4 T cells after COVID-19. Study context: Median time from COVID diagnosis to post-COVID sampling was 101 days (35 to 161).

The treatment is: 10-day PBMC culture with coronavirus spike peptide pools or control peptides (ViraFEST assay). An unexposed donor provided the CD4+ T cells, which were collected before the COVID-19 pandemic (2011-2018). The ViraFEST method relied on peptide pools to expand antigen-specific T cells, followed by TCR sequencing. About this clonotype: The antigen remains unidentified.

This CDR3 region has 15 residues. Per the germline V gene, CDR1 is DFQATT and CDR2 is SNEGSKA (reference sequence). V was clipped by 3 bases and J by 5 bases, with 17 bases between them. Cultured CD4+ T-cell DNA underwent Oncomine TCR Beta short-read sequencing. TCRdb analysed the PCR reads with MiXCR anew, one entry per CDR3 protein. Among fewer than 8,000 distinct CDR3 sequences listed, approximately 59% were seen once. The chain links TRBV20-1 to TRBJ2-1, with unresolved D. The source is a human donor in good health. The specimen sequenced was CD4+ T cells from blood, cultured in vitro. This chain's CDR3 is CSASSMFNQNNEQFF. The CDR3 region has the DNA TGCAGTGCTAGTTCAATGTTCAACCAGAACAATGAGCAGTTCTTC.